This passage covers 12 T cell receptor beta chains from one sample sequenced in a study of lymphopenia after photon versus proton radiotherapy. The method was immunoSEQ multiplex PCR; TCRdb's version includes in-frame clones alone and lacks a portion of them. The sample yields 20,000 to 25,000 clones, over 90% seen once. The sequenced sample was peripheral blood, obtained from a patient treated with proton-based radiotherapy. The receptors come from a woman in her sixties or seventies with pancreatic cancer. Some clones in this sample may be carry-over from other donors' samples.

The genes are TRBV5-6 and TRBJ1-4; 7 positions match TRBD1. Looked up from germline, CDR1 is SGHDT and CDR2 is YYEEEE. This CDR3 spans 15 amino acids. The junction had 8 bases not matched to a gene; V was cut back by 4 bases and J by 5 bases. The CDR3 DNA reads TGTGCCAGCAGCCCAGGACAGGCGAAGAATGAAAAACTGTTTTTT. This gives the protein CASSPGQAKNEKLFF.

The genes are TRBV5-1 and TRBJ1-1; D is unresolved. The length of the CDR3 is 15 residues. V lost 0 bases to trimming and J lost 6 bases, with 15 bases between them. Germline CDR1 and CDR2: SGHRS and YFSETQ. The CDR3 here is CASSLDSSLGAEAFF. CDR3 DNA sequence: TGCGCCAGCAGCTTGGACAGCTCACTCGGGGCTGAAGCTTTCTTT.

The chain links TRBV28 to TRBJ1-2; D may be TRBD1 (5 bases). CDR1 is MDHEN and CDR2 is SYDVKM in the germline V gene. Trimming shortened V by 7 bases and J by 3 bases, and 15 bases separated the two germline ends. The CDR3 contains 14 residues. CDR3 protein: CASISGGDDYGYTF. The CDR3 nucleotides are TGTGCCAGCATCTCGGGGGGGGACGACTATGGCTACACCTTC.

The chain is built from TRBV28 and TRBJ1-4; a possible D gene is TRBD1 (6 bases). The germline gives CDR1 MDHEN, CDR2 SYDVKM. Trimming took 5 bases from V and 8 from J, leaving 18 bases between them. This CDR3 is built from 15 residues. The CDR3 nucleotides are TGTGCCAGCAGTAGTTTCAGGGGAAGGGGAGAAAAACTGTTTTTT. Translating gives CASSSFRGRGEKLFF.

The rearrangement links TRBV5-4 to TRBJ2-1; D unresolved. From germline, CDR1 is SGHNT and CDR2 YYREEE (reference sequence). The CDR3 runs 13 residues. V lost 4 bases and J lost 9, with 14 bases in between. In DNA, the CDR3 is TGTGCCAGCAGCCCGGAACTGACCTCTGAGCAGTTCTTC. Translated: CASSPELTSEQFF.

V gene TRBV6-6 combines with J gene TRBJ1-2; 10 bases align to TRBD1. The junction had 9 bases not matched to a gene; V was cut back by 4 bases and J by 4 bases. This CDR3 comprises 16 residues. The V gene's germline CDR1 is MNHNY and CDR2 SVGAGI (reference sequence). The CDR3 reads CASSWDRGKRGYGYTF. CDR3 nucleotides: TGTGCCAGCAGTTGGGACAGGGGAAAGAGGGGCTATGGCTACACCTTC.

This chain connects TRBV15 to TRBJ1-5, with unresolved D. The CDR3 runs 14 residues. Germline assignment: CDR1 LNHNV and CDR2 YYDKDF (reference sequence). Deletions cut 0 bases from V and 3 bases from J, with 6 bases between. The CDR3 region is CATSRDRVNQPQHF. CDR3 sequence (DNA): TGTGCCACCAGCAGAGACCGGGTCAATCAGCCCCAGCATTTT.

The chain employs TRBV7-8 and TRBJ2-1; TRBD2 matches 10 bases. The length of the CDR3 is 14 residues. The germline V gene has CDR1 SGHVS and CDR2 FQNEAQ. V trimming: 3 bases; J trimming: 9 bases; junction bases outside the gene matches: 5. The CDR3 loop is CASSFLAGAPEQFF. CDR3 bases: TGTGCCAGCAGCTTCCTAGCGGGAGCCCCTGAGCAGTTCTTC.

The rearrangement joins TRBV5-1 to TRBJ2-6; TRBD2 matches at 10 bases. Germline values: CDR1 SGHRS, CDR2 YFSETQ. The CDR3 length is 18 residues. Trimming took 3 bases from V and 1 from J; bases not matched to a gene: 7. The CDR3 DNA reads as TGCGCCAGCAGCTCACAGGGTAGCGGGAGGTCTGGGGCCAACGTCCTGACTTTC. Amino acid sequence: CASSSQGSGRSGANVLTF.

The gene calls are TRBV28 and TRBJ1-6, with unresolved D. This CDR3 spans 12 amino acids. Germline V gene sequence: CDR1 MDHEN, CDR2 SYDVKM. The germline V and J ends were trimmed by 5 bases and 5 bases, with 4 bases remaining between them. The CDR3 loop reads CASSLNNSPLHF. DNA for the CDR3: TGTGCCAGCAGTCTAAATAATTCACCCCTCCACTTT.

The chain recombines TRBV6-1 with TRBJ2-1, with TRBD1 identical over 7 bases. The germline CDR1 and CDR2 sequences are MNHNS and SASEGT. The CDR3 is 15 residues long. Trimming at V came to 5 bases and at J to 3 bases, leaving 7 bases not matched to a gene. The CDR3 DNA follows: TGTGCCAGCAGTAAGACAGGGATCAACTACAATGAGCAGTTCTTC. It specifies CASSKTGINYNEQFF.

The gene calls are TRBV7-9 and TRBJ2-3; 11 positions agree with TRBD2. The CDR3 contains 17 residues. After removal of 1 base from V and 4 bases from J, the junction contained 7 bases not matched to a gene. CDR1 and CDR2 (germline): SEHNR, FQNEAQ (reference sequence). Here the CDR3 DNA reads TGTGCCAGCAGCTTAGAACTAGCGGGAGTTGGTGCAGATACGCAGTATTTT. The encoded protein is CASSLELAGVGADTQYF.